In this sample, the clone carrying this TCR beta chain turned up once. The data originate from a study of blood T cell repertoires in COVID-19. Study overall: Samples representing acute and convalescent COVID-19 were sourced from the United States, Italy and Spain. Sources were T cells, B-cell-depleted T cells, or PBMCs; the material itself was cDNA or gDNA.

In germline, CDR1 is SGHDT, CDR2 YYEEEE. This CDR3 contains 14 residues. The trim removed 4 bases at V and 7 bases at J, leaving 7 bases unmatched. As originally analysed: Nucleated cell counts were estimated from reference gene primer amplification. Sequencing used immunoSEQ multiplex PCR; TCRdb keeps in-frame clones, though not all of them. Clonal size and the V and J genes are those of that table, whereas D and trimming came from the DNA. Seen here are about 74,000 clones, 85% to 90% observed once, and the top ten hold under 2%. This TCR was sampled from an elderly woman with active or convalescent COVID-19. V gene TRBV5-6 combines with J gene TRBJ2-4; TRBD2 matches 8 bases. The material sequenced was peripheral blood. The CDR3 sequence is CASSPGGGRNIQYF. The CDR3 coding sequence is TGTGCCAGCAGCCCCGGGGGGGGACGGAACATTCAGTACTTC.